This TCR beta chain was observed in a study of blood T cell repertoires in COVID-19. About the research overall: Italy, Spain and the United States were the sources of the convalescent and acute COVID-19 samples.

CDR3 length: 13 residues. Trimming left V 0 bases short and J 10 bases short, with 10 bases between. In germline, CDR1 is SGHAT, CDR2 FQNNGV. Assignment of participants to cohorts was predicated upon participant-reported clinical history. Produced via immunoSEQ multiplex PCR; TCRdb's table is partial and in-frame only. Of around 380,000 clones detected, around 87% appear once; the ten largest clones hold about 1.5%. In its sample, this clone was seen a few times. The material sequenced was PBMCs or T cells enriched from blood (not recorded which). The TCR was taken from a man aged 25 to 40 who had recovered from COVID-19. The rearrangement joins TRBV11-2 to TRBJ2-1; D might be TRBD2 (5 bases). The CDR3 sequence is CASSLEPIAEQFF. The CDR3 nucleotides read TGTGCCAGCAGCTTAGAGCCCATAGCGGAGCAGTTCTTC. The full variable domain, in which reference TRBV11-2 and TRBJ2-1 provide the parts outside the CDR3, is EAGVAQSPRYKIIEKRQSVAFWCNPISGHATLYWYQQILGQGPKLLIQFQNNGVVDDSQLPKDRFSAERLKGVDSTLKIQPAKLEDSAVYLCASSLEPIAEQFFGPGTRLTVL.